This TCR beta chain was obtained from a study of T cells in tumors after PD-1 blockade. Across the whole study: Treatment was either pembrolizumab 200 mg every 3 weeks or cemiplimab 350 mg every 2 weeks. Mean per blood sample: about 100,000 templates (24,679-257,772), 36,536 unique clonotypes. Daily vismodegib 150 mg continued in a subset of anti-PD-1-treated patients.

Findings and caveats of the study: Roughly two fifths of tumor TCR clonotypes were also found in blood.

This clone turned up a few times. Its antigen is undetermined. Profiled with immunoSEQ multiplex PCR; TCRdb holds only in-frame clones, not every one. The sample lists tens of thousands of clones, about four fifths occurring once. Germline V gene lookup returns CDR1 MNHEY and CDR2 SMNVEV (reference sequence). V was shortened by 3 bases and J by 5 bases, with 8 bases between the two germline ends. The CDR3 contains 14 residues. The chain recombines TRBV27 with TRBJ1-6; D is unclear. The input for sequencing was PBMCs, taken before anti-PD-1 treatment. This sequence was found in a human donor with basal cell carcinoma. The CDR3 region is CASSFFGNNSPLHF. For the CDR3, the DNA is TGTGCCAGCAGTTTCTTTGGTAATAATTCACCCCTCCACTTT.